These T cell receptor beta chains were read from a single sample in a study of T cell responses to AZD1222 COVID-19 vaccine. Only in-frame clones appear in the TCRdb table, and some are missing; sequencing was by immunoSEQ multiplex PCR. The sample shows about 94,000 clones, roughly 90% of them seen only once. The sample here was peripheral blood, taken 28 days after the second AZD1222 dose. All receptors derive from an adult who received the AZD1222 COVID-19 vaccine. Each CDR3 is given with its conserved first and last residue. Fields, in order: V gene, clone size, J gene, D gene, CDR3 DNA, CDR3 protein. D genes are given only for firm matches. Clone sizes are given selectively: once, few, many, or a class where the clone is expanded.

TRBV4-2	-	TRBJ2-3	-	TGTGCCAGCAGCCAGGGGGACATTGGGACAGATACGCAGTATTTT	CASSQGDIGTDTQYF
TRBV5-1	once	TRBJ1-3	-	TGCGCCAGCAGCTTGGATCCGGGATCTGGAAACACCATATATTTT	CASSLDPGSGNTIYF
TRBV3-1/TRBV3-2	-	TRBJ2-7	-	TGTGCCAGCAGCCCGACGGGGGAAAATTACGAGCAGTACTTC	CASSPTGENYEQYF
TRBV5-8	-	TRBJ2-3	TRBD2	TGTGCCAGCAGCCCGGGACTAGCGGGAGCAGATACGCAGTATTTT	CASSPGLAGADTQYF
TRBV3-1/TRBV3-2	few	TRBJ1-2	-	TGTGCCAGCAGCCCCCTTCAGGGCCAAGGCTACACCTTC	CASSPLQGQGYTF
TRBV9	-	TRBJ2-7	-	TGTGCCAGCAGCGTGGGTCATGGGGTGGAGTACGAGCAGTACTTC	CASSVGHGVEYEQYF
TRBV7-3	-	TRBJ2-5	TRBD1	TGTGCCAGCAGCCAAGCCGGGACAGGGGGCAAAGAGACCCAGTACTTC	CASSQAGTGGKETQYF
TRBV5-1	-	TRBJ2-2	TRBD1	TGCGCCAGCAGCTATACAGGGGGCCGGACCGGGGAGCTGTTTTTT	CASSYTGGRTGELFF
TRBV7-3	-	TRBJ1-2	TRBD1	TGTGCCAGCAGCTTAACGGGACAGGGGTATGGCTACACCTTC	CASSLTGQGYGYTF
TRBV30	-	TRBJ1-5	-	TGTGCCTGGAGTGGACCGGGTGGGGGAAGCAATCAGCCCCAGCATTTT	CAWSGPGGGSNQPQHF
TRBV27	-	TRBJ1-4	-	TGTGCCAGCAGTTTTCAGGGTTTGCATGAAAAACTGTTTTTT	CASSFQGLHEKLFF
TRBV19	-	TRBJ2-3	-	TGTGCCAGTAGTATAGATCCCGGGGGCCCCGGCACAGATACGCAGTATTTT	CASSIDPGGPGTDTQYF
TRBV24-1	once	TRBJ1-1	-	TGTGCCACCAGTGACCCGACAGGCTCCCCCTGGGCTTTCTTT	CATSDPTGSPWAFF
TRBV5-4	-	TRBJ1-2	TRBD1	TGTGCCAGCAGCCCCGGACAGGGGGTTAACTATGGCTACACCTTC	CASSPGQGVNYGYTF
TRBV9	-	TRBJ2-5	TRBD2	TGTGCCAGCAGCGTAGGGATAGCGGGGGGACAAGAGACCCAGTACTTC	CASSVGIAGGQETQYF
TRBV4-2	-	TRBJ1-3	-	TGTGCCAGCAGCCACCCCAAGGGGGATGGAAACACCATATATTTT	CASSHPKGDGNTIYF
TRBV7-9	-	TRBJ2-5	-	TGTGCCAGCAGCCTCGTACCAGGGACGCGAGAAGAGACCCAGTACTTC	CASSLVPGTREETQYF
TRBV6-5	-	TRBJ1-5	TRBD1	TGTGCCAGCAGCCCAGGGGGCGGGAATCAGCCCCAGCATTTT	CASSPGGGNQPQHF
TRBV29-1	-	TRBJ2-7	-	TGCAGCGTTGTTAGTTTCGACGGATACGAGCAGTACTTC	CSVVSFDGYEQYF
TRBV7-9	-	TRBJ2-3	TRBD2	TGTGCCAGCAGCTCAAAAGCCTTGGGACTAGCGGGACTCACAGATACGCAGTATTTT	CASSSKALGLAGLTDTQYF
TRBV5-1	once	TRBJ1-2	TRBD1	TGCGCCAGCAGCTTGGAGGGTTCAGACAGGGAGAACGGCTACACCTTC	CASSLEGSDRENGYTF
TRBV11-2	-	TRBJ1-6	TRBD1	TGTGCCAGCAGCTCGCACAGACAGGGGATTTCACCCCTCCACTTT	CASSSHRQGISPLHF
TRBV19	-	TRBJ1-1	-	TGTGCCAGTACCCCCGGGGGACAACTGAACACTGAAGCTTTCTTT	CASTPGGQLNTEAFF
TRBV6-2/TRBV6-3	medium-sized	TRBJ2-3	TRBD1	TGTGCCAGCAGCCCCGACAGGGGGCACCTCACAGATACGCAGTATTTT	CASSPDRGHLTDTQYF
TRBV6-5	few	TRBJ2-7	-	TGTGCCAGCAGTTCGGGATTCCCCTCAGACGAGCAGTACTTC	CASSSGFPSDEQYF
TRBV7-2	-	TRBJ1-5	TRBD1	TGTGCCAGCAGCTTAGGCCCAGGGGGAAATCAGCCCCAGCATTTT	CASSLGPGGNQPQHF
TRBV1	-	TRBJ2-7	-	TGCACCAGCAGCCACGATCCGGGACAGGGGGTCTGCGAGCAGTACTTC	CTSSHDPGQGVCEQYF
TRBV3-1/TRBV3-2	-	TRBJ1-2	TRBD1	TGTGCCAGCAGCCAAGGGGACAGTGGCTACACCTTC	CASSQGDSGYTF
TRBV12-3/TRBV12-4	-	TRBJ1-2	-	TGTGCCAGCAGCGGGCAGGGTGGCTACACCTTC	CASSGQGGYTF
TRBV19	-	TRBJ1-6	-	TGTGCCAGTAGTATCGGACTGACAATCTCCTATAATTCACCCCTCCACTTT	CASSIGLTISYNSPLHF
TRBV25-1	-	TRBJ2-1	-	TGTGCCAGCAGTGAATCGGGTCCCCATGAGCAGTTCTTC	CASSESGPHEQFF
TRBV19	-	TRBJ2-7	TRBD1	TGTGCCAGTAGTATGGGACAGGGAGCCTCCTACGAGCAGTACTTC	CASSMGQGASYEQYF
TRBV5-1	-	TRBJ1-1	-	TGCGCCAGCAGCTTGGGGAAGAGTCAAGCTTTCTTT	CASSLGKSQAFF
TRBV10-1	-	TRBJ2-1	TRBD2	TGCGCCAGCAGTGAAGCGCTAGCGGGAGGGCCGGGTAATGAGCAGTTCTTC	CASSEALAGGPGNEQFF
TRBV6-6	once	TRBJ1-5	-	TGTGCCAGCAGTTACTCGCGGGGGAATCAGCCCCAGCATTTT	CASSYSRGNQPQHF
TRBV7-6	-	TRBJ1-4	TRBD1	TGTGCCAGCAGCTTCGGCAGGGGGCTATATTCAACTAATGAAAAACTGTTTTTT	CASSFGRGLYSTNEKLFF
TRBV7-2	-	TRBJ2-1	-	TGTGCCAGCAGCTTAGATTACCGTAGGGGTAAGTTCTTC	CASSLDYRRGKFF
TRBV29-1	-	TRBJ1-1	-	TGCAGCGTCCACCCGGGACGTATGAACACTGAAGCTTTCTTT	CSVHPGRMNTEAFF
TRBV27	-	TRBJ1-1	TRBD1	TGTGCCAGCAGTTTAACCACAGGGGGGTTCACTGAAGCTTTCTTT	CASSLTTGGFTEAFF
TRBV30	-	TRBJ1-6	-	TGTGCCTGGAGTGTAATATCTATTGGCAGGGGTAATTCACCCCTCCACTTT	CAWSVISIGRGNSPLHF
TRBV12-3/TRBV12-4	medium-sized	TRBJ1-2	-	TGTGCCAGCAGTTTCGGGGGGGCCTATGGCTACACCTTC	CASSFGGAYGYTF